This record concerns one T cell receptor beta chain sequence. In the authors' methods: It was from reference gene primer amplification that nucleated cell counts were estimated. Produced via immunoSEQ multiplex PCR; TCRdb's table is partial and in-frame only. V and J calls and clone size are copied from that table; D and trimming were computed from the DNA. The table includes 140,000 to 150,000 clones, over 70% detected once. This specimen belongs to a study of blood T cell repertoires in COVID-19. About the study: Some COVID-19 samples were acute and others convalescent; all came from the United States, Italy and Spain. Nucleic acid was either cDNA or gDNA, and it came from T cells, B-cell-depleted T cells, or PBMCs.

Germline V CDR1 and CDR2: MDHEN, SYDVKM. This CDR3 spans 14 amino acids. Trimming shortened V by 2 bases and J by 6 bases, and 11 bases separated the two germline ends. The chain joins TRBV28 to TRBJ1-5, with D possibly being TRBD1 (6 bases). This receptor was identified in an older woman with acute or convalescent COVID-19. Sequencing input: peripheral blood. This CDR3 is CASSLMVGGQPQHF. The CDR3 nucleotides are TGTGCCAGCAGTTTAATGGTAGGGGGTCAGCCCCAGCATTTT.